This T cell receptor (beta chain) was sequenced in a study of blood T cell repertoires in COVID-19. Study in general: PBMCs, B-cell-depleted T cells, or T cells provided the cDNA or gDNA that made up the material.

Trimming shortened V by 6 bases and J by 3 bases, and 18 bases separated the two germline ends. The CDR3 is made up of 14 amino acids. Germline values: CDR1 SQVTM, CDR2 ANQGSEA. Produced via immunoSEQ multiplex PCR; TCRdb's table is partial and in-frame only. Of more than 200,000 clones detected, over 70% appear once; the ten largest clones hold around 26%. A single count supports this clone. Sequenced input: peripheral blood. V and J are TRBV29-1 and TRBJ2-7, with D perhaps matching TRBD2 (5 bases). This clonotype originated in a man aged 40-49 years with acute or convalescent COVID-19. The CDR3 sequence is CSVPVSGALYEQYF. The CDR3 nucleotides are TGCAGCGTCCCAGTAAGCGGAGCCCTCTACGAGCAGTACTTC.